This T cell receptor beta chain was captured in a study of blood T cell repertoires in COVID-19 (TCRdb year 2020). Notes on the research overall: Collaborator samples came from the United States, Italy and Spain and covered acute and convalescent phases of COVID-19. Samples were obtained from the ongoing ImmuneRACE study (first 160 participants) and from 1,000 to 1,500 subjects provided by 6 global collaborators. The prospective study material was composed of cDNA or gDNA derived from T cells, B-cell-depleted T cells, or PBMCs. Nearly every sample came with metadata listing a de-identified subject ID, COVID-19 status, age in years and sex. Where HLA class I and class II types were available, the types were taken from metadata supplied by the sample provider, not from assay-based typing. Deeply sampled blood TCRbeta repertoires from subjects exposed to, actively infected with, or recovered from COVID-19 were included in the dataset. The repertoires were released in a freely available public database intended as a resource for research on the immune response to SARS-CoV-2.

TCRbeta CDR3 regions were amplified from genomic DNA using the immunoSEQ Assay, a bias-controlled multiplex PCR. Turning to the authors' computational methods: The number of nucleated cells in each sample was estimated from the amplification of reference gene primers within the assay. Sequence reads were collapsed and filtered to measure the absolute abundance of every unique TCRbeta CDR3 rearrangement. For each sample, productive Simpson clonality was calculated by taking the square root of Simpson's diversity index across productive rearrangements. TCRdb holds this immuneACCESS table with in-frame rearrangements only. Some clones are missing; in checked studies, unresolved V genes explain under half, and the rest has no known cause. That table supplies the V and J calls and clone size; D and trimming were determined from the DNA. Within this sample are around 42,000 clones, with 85% to 90% of them counted one time only. About 2.8% of the sample rests with the top ten.

In regard to this clone: Its antigen is currently not known. No base-level quality is on record; no much larger clone is a single base apart.

Whole blood was collected in K2EDTA tubes by collaborating institutions according to the institutions' own protocols. For TCRbeta analysis, collaborators shipped samples as frozen whole blood, isolated PBMCs, or DNA extracted from either of those sample types. CDR1 and CDR2, per the germline V gene, are MGHRA and YSYEKL. The CDR3 holds 15 amino acids from the cysteine to the phenylalanine. The CDR3 DNA has 45 bases and is translated from base 1. Compared with germline, V lacks 4 bases and J lacks 9 bases; bases without a gene match: 6. The paper's findings and limits, for the study overall: How much clinical and demographic metadata was included differed by source and by participant, and the metadata was provided uncurated.

The source material was peripheral blood. This receptor was taken from a man aged 50-59 years with active COVID-19. The rearranged segments are TRBV4-1 and TRBJ1-6, with 10 junctional bases fitting TRBD1. The CDR3 region: CASSRSGTGVSPLHF. Read as DNA, the sequence is TGCGCCAGCAGCCGTTCCGGGACAGGGGTTTCACCCCTCCACTTT.